The next 26 T cell receptor beta chains were all read from a single sample in a study of blood T cells in healthy people across ages. Through a sample-barcoded 5' primer and a J-beta primer mix, a second PCR was run for roughly 6 to 11 cycles. Using its own MiXCR run on the 5' RACE reads, TCRdb lists one record per CDR3 protein. The table has roughly 2 million distinct CDR3 sequences, about 50% seen once. The sequenced material came from blood. These receptors were obtained from a woman between 35 and 50 years old in good health.

The rearrangement uses TRBV20-1 and TRBJ2-7; D is undetermined. Germline CDR1 is DFQATT and CDR2 is SNEGSKA (reference sequence). The V end was cut by 6 bases, the J end by 3 bases, with 12 bases between. The CDR3 runs 12 residues. The CDR3 protein is CSAQPDRYEQYF. The CDR3 DNA is TGCAGTGCGCAACCAGACCGCTACGAGCAGTACTTC.

This clonotype was detected once. This may be a read error: a much more frequent sequence differs by one nucleotide. V is TRBV12-3 or TRBV12-4 and J is TRBJ2-3; D ambiguous. V lost 6 bases and J lost 4, with 8 bases in between. The CDR3 is 12 residues long. The chain's CDR3 is CASRLIPDTQYF. The CDR3 region has the DNA TGTGCCAGCAGATTAATCCCAGATACGCAGTATTTT.

The rearrangement uses TRBV12-3 or TRBV12-4 and TRBJ2-3; D is perhaps TRBD2 (5 bases). V was clipped by 5 bases and J by 3 bases, with 18 bases between them. The CDR3 totals 16 residues. The CDR3 here is CASSRKVGAATDTQYF. The CDR3 bases are TGTGCCAGCAGTCGAAAAGTCGGAGCGGCAACAGATACGCAGTATTTT.

The genes are TRBV6-1 and TRBJ2-1; 7 bases map to TRBD2. This CDR3 contains 17 residues. After removal of 2 bases from V and 0 bases from J, the junction contained 7 bases not matched to a gene. Germline V CDR1 and CDR2: MNHNS, SASEGT. Written as DNA, the CDR3 is TGTGCCAGCAGTGAATTCGGGGGGTCGAGCTCCTACAATGAGCAGTTCTTC. As protein: CASSEFGGSSSYNEQFF.

The genes are TRBV20-1 and TRBJ2-5; 7 bases align to TRBD1. The V gene's germline CDR1 is DFQATT and CDR2 SNEGSKA (reference sequence). There are 16 residues in the CDR3. The V segment lost 6 bases and the J segment 2 bases; nucleotides outside the gene matches: 15. Written as DNA, the CDR3 is TGCAGTGCCCCCCGAGGACAGGTTAGGGGTCAAGAGACCCAGTACTTC. It codes for CSAPRGQVRGQETQYF.

The chain uses TRBV18 and TRBJ2-7, with D perhaps TRBD2 (5 bases). Trimming took off 4 bases at V and 5 bases at J, with 15 bases between the two ends. The germline V gene has CDR1 KGHSH and CDR2 LQKENI. This CDR3 is 14 amino acids long. CDR3 bases: TGTGCCAGCTCACTCGAACTAGGTTTGGACGAGCAGTACTTC. Protein product: CASSLELGLDEQYF.

The chain has TRBV7-9 and TRBJ2-5, with TRBD2 identical over 9 bases. Trimming took 7 bases from V and 1 from J; bases not matched to a gene: 4. The CDR3 totals 14 residues. Germline V gene sequence: CDR1 SEHNR, CDR2 FQNEAQ (reference sequence). In DNA, the CDR3 is TGTGCCAGCACCTCACTAGCGGGCCAAGAGACCCAGTACTTC. Protein sequence: CASTSLAGQETQYF.

The rearrangement joins TRBV7-9 to TRBJ2-5, with TRBD2 matching over 8 bases. J was trimmed by 4 bases and V by 5 bases; bases with no gene match: 9. CDR1 and CDR2 from the germline V gene are SEHNR and FQNEAQ (reference sequence). This CDR3 has 15 amino acids. The CDR3, as DNA: TGTGCCAGCAGCCGGGTCGGGGGGGCGACAGAGACCCAGTACTTC. Its protein product is CASSRVGGATETQYF.

The chain joins TRBV6-6 to TRBJ2-7; possibly TRBD2 for D (6 bases). The DNA end is more similar to TRBJ2-5, so the J call may be wrong. Germline CDR1 and CDR2: MNHNY and SVGAGI (reference sequence). CDR3 length equals 16 residues. The CDR3 loop reads CASSYGLGEVPETQYF. The CDR3 DNA sequence: TGTGCCAGCAGTTACGGTTTAGGGGAGGTCCCCGAGACCCAGTACTTC.

This clonotype was recorded many times. V gene TRBV5-1 combines with J gene TRBJ2-6, with D perhaps matching TRBD1 or TRBD2 (5 bases each). The V gene lost 0 bases and the J gene lost 4 bases, with 11 bases spanning the gap. The CDR3 is made up of 16 amino acids. Germline CDR1 and CDR2: SGHRS and YFSETQ. The CDR3: CASSLVSGTGANVLTF. The CDR3 coding sequence is TGCGCCAGCAGCTTGGTTTCAGGGACCGGGGCCAACGTCCTGACTTTC.

V usage is TRBV2 and J usage is TRBJ1-2; 9 bases are shared with TRBD1. The trim removed 8 bases at V and 8 bases at J, leaving 15 bases unmatched. In germline, CDR1 is SNHLY, CDR2 FYNNEI. The CDR3 extends over 15 amino acids. The CDR3 loop reads CASEIAQGAVKGYTF. The CDR3 nucleotides read TGTGCCAGCGAAATTGCACAGGGGGCGGTGAAGGGCTACACCTTC.

About this clonotype: Sequence at one end of the junction differs from germline and may be a read error. J is TRBJ2-7 and V is TRBV3-1; D uncertain. CDR1 LGHDT and CDR2 YNNKEL come from the germline V gene (reference sequence). This CDR3 spans 12 amino acids. DNA of the CDR3: TGTGCCATCAGCCAAGGGAAGGCCTTCTGGTACTTC. Translation: CAISQGKAFWYF.

The chain recombines TRBV4-2 with TRBJ1-5; a possible D gene is TRBD1 (5 bases). Germline V gene data show CDR1 as LGHNA and CDR2 as YNFKEQ. V was clipped by 1 base and J by 1 base, with 11 bases between them. The CDR3 extends over 16 amino acids. The CDR3 sequence: CASSQAVGGSNQPQHF. The DNA of the CDR3 is TGTGCCAGCAGCCAAGCAGTTGGGGGGAGCAATCAGCCCCAGCATTTT.

The chain joins TRBV6-6 to TRBJ2-5; D is tentatively TRBD1 or TRBD2 (6 bases each). The CDR3 extends over 15 amino acids. Per the germline V gene, CDR1 is MNHNY and CDR2 is SVGAGI (reference sequence). The V gene lost 1 base and the J gene lost 5 bases, with 14 bases spanning the gap. In DNA form, the CDR3 reads TGTGCCAGCAGTTACTTAGAGGGGGGAGGCGAGACCCAGTACTTC. It specifies CASSYLEGGGETQYF.

CDR3 DNA: TGCAGTGCTAGAGAGGGCAGGGGGGTAGACTACACCTTC. Amino acid sequence: CSAREGRGVDYTF. The rearrangement joins TRBV20-1 to TRBJ1-2; 7 nucleotides line up with TRBD1. The CDR3 extends over 13 amino acids. The J segment lost 10 bases and the V segment lost 0 bases, leaving 8 bases of the junction unmatched. CDR1 and CDR2 from the germline V gene are DFQATT and SNEGSKA (reference sequence).

This clonotype was seen more than once but under ten times. The gene calls are TRBV4-1 and TRBJ1-2; maybe TRBD1 (5 bases). Deletions cut 1 base from V and 6 bases from J, with 12 bases between. The CDR3 spans 14 residues. Germline CDR1 MGHRA, CDR2 YSYEKL. CDR3 sequence reads: CASSQVTGQNGYTF. The DNA of the CDR3 is TGCGCCAGCAGCCAAGTCACGGGGCAAAATGGCTACACCTTC.

The chain has TRBV20-1 and TRBJ2-1; 7 bases are a match to TRBD2. With 5 bases clipped from V and 8 bases from J, the junction kept 12 bases outside the gene matches. This CDR3 spans 14 amino acids. Germline loops: CDR1 DFQATT, CDR2 SNEGSKA (reference sequence). The CDR3 DNA reads as TGCAGTGCTCTGACTAGCCGGGAAGCGGATGAGCAGTTCTTC. It translates to CSALTSREADEQFF.

This clonotype was detected only a few times. This chain links TRBV20-1 with TRBJ2-7; D is possibly TRBD1 (5 bases). The CDR3 spans 13 residues. Germline V gene lookup returns CDR1 DFQATT and CDR2 SNEGSKA (reference sequence). Trimming stripped 3 bases from V and 2 bases from J, with 11 bases between. As DNA, the CDR3 is TGCAGTGCTAGTAAAGACAGTCCCTACGAGCAGTACTTC. Protein product: CSASKDSPYEQYF.

The V and J genes are TRBV15 and TRBJ2-5; 10 bases map to TRBD1. Per germline, CDR1 LNHNV and CDR2 YYDKDF (reference sequence). This CDR3 has 15 residues. The trim removed 8 bases at V and 0 bases at J, leaving 6 bases unmatched. The CDR3, as DNA: TGTGCCACCTCCAAGGACAGGGGGTACCAAGAGACCCAGTACTTC. Translated, it gives CATSKDRGYQETQYF.

V gene TRBV7-3 combines with J gene TRBJ2-6; D is unresolved. The CDR3 loop spans 16 amino acids. Germline V gene sequence: CDR1 SGHTA, CDR2 FQGTGA. V gave up 4 bases and J gave up 0 bases, with 10 bases separating them. The CDR3 loop reads CASSYGRNSGANVLTF. The CDR3 DNA follows: TGTGCCAGCAGCTACGGACGGAACTCTGGGGCCAACGTCCTGACTTTC.

This chain joins TRBV4-3 and TRBJ2-1, with D perhaps matching TRBD2 (6 bases). The CDR3 is 18 amino acids. Between the trimmed V and J ends, which lost 0 bases and 6 bases, there was a span of 21 bases. Germline CDR1 is LGHNA and CDR2 is YSLEER. The CDR3 nucleotides are TGCGCCAGCAGCCAAGAGTTTCAAGCGGGTCTTTGGTTCAATGAGCAGTTCTTC. Translated: CASSQEFQAGLWFNEQFF.

This clonotype was counted many times. The chain combines TRBV10-3 with TRBJ2-7, with D uncertain. CDR3 size: 14 residues. Trimming left V 5 bases short and J 0 bases short, with 11 bases between. CDR1 is ENHRY and CDR2 is SYGVKD in the germline V gene. The CDR3 here is CAISSGRSSYEQYF. The CDR3 nucleotides are TGTGCCATCAGTTCCGGACGGAGCTCCTACGAGCAGTACTTC.

There are many counts of this clonotype. The J gene is TRBJ2-6, the V gene TRBV27, with no clear D. The V gene lost 1 base and the J gene lost 0 bases, with 1 base spanning the gap. Germline CDR1 and CDR2: MNHEY and SMNVEV (reference sequence). The CDR3 length is 14 residues. The CDR3 reads CASSLYSGANVLTF. In DNA, the CDR3 is TGTGCCAGCAGTTTATACTCTGGGGCCAACGTCCTGACTTTC.

V is TRBV27 and J is TRBJ2-3; D is uncertain. The CDR3 has 15 residues. Germline CDR1 reads MNHEY; CDR2 reads SMNVEV (reference sequence). V dropped 0 bases and J dropped 2 bases, with 9 bases sitting between them. The CDR3 DNA follows: TGTGCCAGCAGTTTATCGCCGTTGTTCACAGATACGCAGTATTTT. Amino acids: CASSLSPLFTDTQYF.

The chain recombines TRBV4-1 with TRBJ1-1; D possibly corresponds to TRBD1 (5 bases). The CDR3 is made up of 16 amino acids. V lost 4 bases and J lost 1, with 16 bases in between. Germline CDR1 MGHRA, CDR2 YSYEKL. The CDR3 DNA reads as TGCGCCAGCAGCCTTGAACCGGGACTGGGGAACACTGAAGCTTTCTTT. This gives the protein CASSLEPGLGNTEAFF.

The chain employs TRBV27 and TRBJ1-4; D perhaps matches TRBD1 (5 bases). V was cut by 6 bases and J by 5 bases, with 16 bases left in between. CDR1 and CDR2 from the germline V gene are MNHEY and SMNVEV (reference sequence). The CDR3 extends over 15 amino acids. This CDR3 reads CASSQRDGLNEKLFF. The CDR3 DNA is TGTGCCAGCAGCCAACGGGACGGGTTAAATGAAAAACTGTTTTTT.